The T cell receptor (beta chain) described here comes from a study of a mutant IDH1 vaccine in newly diagnosed glioma. Study-wide background: Treated patients, averaging around 40 years, were around 62% male and approximately 38% female. Most patients had radiochemotherapy with temozolomide before enrollment; others had one alone. Study-wide results and limits: Alterations occurring in top peripheral T cell clonotypes seemed unrelated to pseudoprogression.

TCRdb's table, derived via immunoSEQ multiplex PCR, lists solely in-frame clones and lacks some. Of 55,000 to 70,000 clones in the sample, 60% to 85% were seen once. Notes on this clone: Its antigen remains unidentified.

The time point denotes: baseline, week 1 (first vaccination visit). Stated treatment: pre-vaccination baseline after standard-of-care therapy. Each astrocytoma in the donors was new, WHO grade 3 or 4, IDH1-mutant and ATRX-lost. Trimming took 4 bases from V and 2 from J, leaving 9 bases between them. The CDR3 covers 13 residues. CDR1 and CDR2 from the germline V gene are WSHSY and SAAADI. This chain uses TRBV10-2 with TRBJ2-7; D not certain. The source was PBMCs, collected from a glioma patient treated with radiotherapy, temozolomide or both. This TCR derives from a man aged 50 to 60 with glioma. The CDR3 nucleotides are TGCGCCAGCAGTGGGCCTACGGCCTACGAGCAGTACTTC. This codes for CASSGPTAYEQYF.